The rows below give T cell receptor beta chains drawn from one sample of a study of blood T cell repertoires in COVID-19. Only in-frame clones appear in the TCRdb table, and some are missing; sequencing was by immunoSEQ multiplex PCR. The sample lists about 190,000 clones, around 80% seen once, with approximately 16% in the top ten. The specimen sequenced was PBMCs or T cells enriched from blood (not recorded which). The receptors were sampled from a woman aged 50 to 60 with acute COVID-19. Both conserved end residues are part of each CDR3. The D gene is left open where the match is weak. Clone size is stated in some rows and not others, as once, few, many or a class when expanded.

J gene: TRBJ2-2; clone size: .; V gene: TRBV6-5; D gene: .; CDR3 protein: CASGNGGLGSGELFF; CDR3 DNA: TGTGCCAGCGGAAATGGAGGGTTAGGCTCCGGGGAGCTGTTTTTT
J gene: TRBJ1-2; clone size: .; V gene: TRBV19; D gene: .; CDR3 protein: CASRGWEKGSYGYTF; CDR3 DNA: TGTGCCAGTAGGGGCTGGGAGAAGGGTAGCTATGGCTACACCTTC
J gene: TRBJ2-1; clone size: few; V gene: TRBV6-5; D gene: TRBD1; CDR3 protein: CASSGKDRVLDEQFF; CDR3 DNA: TGTGCCAGCAGCGGGAAGGACAGGGTCTTGGATGAGCAGTTCTTC
J gene: TRBJ1-1; clone size: .; V gene: TRBV28; D gene: .; CDR3 protein: CASSAAPRTFF; CDR3 DNA: TGTGCCAGCAGTGCGGCCCCGAGGACTTTCTTT
J gene: TRBJ2-1; clone size: .; V gene: TRBV12-5; D gene: TRBD1; CDR3 protein: CASGGTGGYNEQFF; CDR3 DNA: TGTGCTAGTGGTGGGACAGGGGGCTACAATGAGCAGTTCTTC
J gene: TRBJ2-5; clone size: .; V gene: TRBV7-9; D gene: .; CDR3 protein: CASSLAGGAGETQYF; CDR3 DNA: TGTGCCAGCAGCTTAGCTGGGGGGGCCGGGGAGACCCAGTACTTC
J gene: TRBJ2-1; clone size: .; V gene: TRBV11-3; D gene: TRBD1; CDR3 protein: CASSSRDRDYNEQFF; CDR3 DNA: TGTGCCAGCAGCTCCCGGGACAGGGATTACAATGAGCAGTTCTTC
J gene: TRBJ2-5; clone size: few; V gene: TRBV6-2/TRBV6-3; D gene: TRBD2; CDR3 protein: CASSRTSGAQETQYF; CDR3 DNA: TGTGCCAGCAGCCGGACTAGCGGGGCACAAGAGACCCAGTACTTC
J gene: TRBJ2-5; clone size: once; V gene: TRBV4-2; D gene: .; CDR3 protein: CASSQEARGGETQYF; CDR3 DNA: TGTGCCAGCAGCCAAGAGGCGAGGGGGGGAGAGACCCAGTACTTC
J gene: TRBJ2-5; clone size: .; V gene: TRBV19; D gene: TRBD2; CDR3 protein: CASRPTSGVETQYF; CDR3 DNA: TGTGCCAGTAGACCGACTAGCGGGGTTGAGACCCAGTACTTC
J gene: TRBJ2-5; clone size: .; V gene: TRBV7-2; D gene: .; CDR3 protein: CASSLRWGEQETQYF; CDR3 DNA: TGTGCCAGCAGCTTAAGGTGGGGGGAACAAGAGACCCAGTACTTC
J gene: TRBJ1-1; clone size: .; V gene: TRBV30; D gene: .; CDR3 protein: CAWSDSGDGTRGRNTEAFF; CDR3 DNA: TGTGCCTGGAGTGACTCCGGCGACGGAACCAGAGGTCGGAACACTGAAGCTTTCTTT
J gene: TRBJ2-5; clone size: .; V gene: TRBV5-1; D gene: .; CDR3 protein: CASSRDGGRETQYF; CDR3 DNA: TGCGCCAGCAGCCGGGATGGGGGCCGAGAGACCCAGTACTTC
J gene: TRBJ1-2; clone size: .; V gene: TRBV5-1; D gene: .; CDR3 protein: CASRVGGDAQGYTF; CDR3 DNA: TGCGCCAGCAGGGTTGGGGGCGACGCCCAGGGCTACACCTTC
J gene: TRBJ1-5; clone size: few; V gene: TRBV28; D gene: .; CDR3 protein: CASSLVSNQPQHF; CDR3 DNA: TGTGCCAGCAGCCTCGTTTCCAATCAGCCCCAGCATTTT
J gene: TRBJ1-2; clone size: .; V gene: TRBV7-8; D gene: .; CDR3 protein: CASSPNSHYGYTF; CDR3 DNA: TGTGCCAGCAGCCCCAATTCCCACTATGGCTACACCTTC
J gene: TRBJ2-2; clone size: .; V gene: TRBV28; D gene: TRBD2; CDR3 protein: CASSSPSSGAMGTGELFF; CDR3 DNA: TGTGCCAGCAGTTCCCCATCCAGCGGGGCGATGGGAACCGGGGAGCTGTTTTTT
J gene: TRBJ1-1; clone size: .; V gene: TRBV28; D gene: .; CDR3 protein: CATALGEWGRAEAFF; CDR3 DNA: TGTGCCACGGCGCTTGGGGAGTGGGGTCGCGCTGAAGCTTTCTTT
J gene: TRBJ2-1; clone size: .; V gene: TRBV6-2/TRBV6-3; D gene: TRBD1; CDR3 protein: CASSPRQGRANEQFF; CDR3 DNA: TGTGCCAGCAGTCCCAGACAGGGGAGAGCAAATGAGCAGTTCTTC
J gene: TRBJ1-2; clone size: .; V gene: TRBV23-1; D gene: TRBD1; CDR3 protein: CASRPQGSSTF; CDR3 DNA: TGCGCCAGCCGACCACAGGGGAGCTCCACCTTC
J gene: TRBJ1-1; clone size: .; V gene: TRBV11-2; D gene: .; CDR3 protein: CASSFYSEAFF; CDR3 DNA: TGTGCCAGCAGCTTCTACTCTGAAGCTTTCTTT
J gene: TRBJ1-2; clone size: .; V gene: TRBV14; D gene: .; CDR3 protein: CASSQGGRDYGYTF; CDR3 DNA: TGTGCCAGCAGCCAGGGGGGAAGGGACTATGGCTACACCTTC
J gene: TRBJ2-3; clone size: .; V gene: TRBV19; D gene: TRBD2; CDR3 protein: CASSRGRPGGDTQYF; CDR3 DNA: TGTGCCAGTAGTAGAGGTCGCCCGGGGGGAGATACGCAGTATTTT
J gene: TRBJ2-1; clone size: .; V gene: TRBV4-3; D gene: .; CDR3 protein: CASSRLLEERSEQFF; CDR3 DNA: TGCGCCAGCAGCAGACTGTTAGAGGAGAGGTCAGAGCAGTTCTTC
J gene: TRBJ1-6; clone size: few; V gene: TRBV30; D gene: TRBD1; CDR3 protein: CAWMGQGNSPLHF; CDR3 DNA: TGTGCCTGGATGGGACAGGGTAATTCACCCCTCCACTTT
J gene: TRBJ1-1; clone size: once; V gene: TRBV30; D gene: .; CDR3 protein: CAWSVPPQRNTEAFF; CDR3 DNA: TGTGCCTGGAGTGTGCCCCCCCAGCGGAACACTGAAGCTTTCTTT
J gene: TRBJ1-4; clone size: .; V gene: TRBV6-5; D gene: .; CDR3 protein: CASSSPRASHEKLFF; CDR3 DNA: TGTGCCAGCAGTTCCCCCAGGGCTTCTCATGAAAAACTGTTTTTT
J gene: TRBJ1-5; clone size: once; V gene: TRBV12-3/TRBV12-4; D gene: .; CDR3 protein: CASSFRGQPQHF; CDR3 DNA: TGTGCCAGCAGTTTTAGGGGTCAGCCCCAGCATTTT
J gene: TRBJ1-2; clone size: .; V gene: TRBV23-1; D gene: TRBD1; CDR3 protein: CASSQSAQGAVYGYTF; CDR3 DNA: TGCGCCAGCAGTCAATCTGCGCAGGGGGCTGTTTATGGCTACACCTTC
J gene: TRBJ2-2; clone size: .; V gene: TRBV7-2; D gene: .; CDR3 protein: CATGHYTGELFF; CDR3 DNA: TGTGCCACCGGACATTACACCGGGGAGCTGTTTTTT
J gene: TRBJ1-1; clone size: .; V gene: TRBV5-1; D gene: TRBD1; CDR3 protein: CASSSPIRGPNTEAFF; CDR3 DNA: TGCGCCAGCAGCTCCCCGATCAGGGGGCCCAACACTGAAGCTTTCTTT
J gene: TRBJ2-2; clone size: .; V gene: TRBV7-2; D gene: .; CDR3 protein: CASSSLQGAGELFF; CDR3 DNA: TGTGCCAGCAGCTCCCTACAGGGTGCCGGGGAGCTGTTTTTT
J gene: TRBJ1-2; clone size: .; V gene: TRBV7-2; D gene: TRBD1; CDR3 protein: CASSPGQGRYGYTF; CDR3 DNA: TGTGCCAGCAGCCCCGGACAGGGGCGGTATGGCTACACCTTC
J gene: TRBJ1-3; clone size: .; V gene: TRBV9; D gene: .; CDR3 protein: CASSVGGSSGNTIYF; CDR3 DNA: TGTGCCAGCAGCGTAGGAGGTAGCTCTGGAAACACCATATATTTT
J gene: TRBJ1-4; clone size: .; V gene: TRBV28; D gene: TRBD1; CDR3 protein: CASRSLGRGTEKLFF; CDR3 DNA: TGTGCCAGCAGATCCCTCGGCAGGGGGACTGAAAAACTGTTTTTT
J gene: TRBJ1-6; clone size: many; V gene: TRBV3-1/TRBV3-2; D gene: .; CDR3 protein: CASSPRQSSYNSPLHF; CDR3 DNA: TGTGCCAGCAGCCCACGACAGAGCTCCTATAATTCACCCCTCCACTTT
J gene: TRBJ2-1; clone size: once; V gene: TRBV18; D gene: TRBD1; CDR3 protein: CASSGNRGSYNEQFF; CDR3 DNA: TGTGCCAGCTCAGGAAACAGGGGGTCCTACAATGAGCAGTTCTTC
J gene: TRBJ1-6; clone size: .; V gene: TRBV13; D gene: .; CDR3 protein: CASSLGDSSSSPLHF; CDR3 DNA: TGTGCCAGCAGCTTAGGCGACAGTTCAAGTTCACCCCTCCACTTT
J gene: TRBJ2-2; clone size: .; V gene: TRBV5-1; D gene: .; CDR3 protein: CASQMEGGALGELFF; CDR3 DNA: TGCGCCAGCCAGATGGAGGGGGGGGCCCTCGGGGAGCTGTTTTTT
J gene: TRBJ1-2; clone size: .; V gene: TRBV9; D gene: .; CDR3 protein: CASSVVGGDRYTF; CDR3 DNA: TGTGCCAGCAGCGTAGTTGGGGGGGACCGCTACACCTTC
J gene: TRBJ2-3; clone size: .; V gene: TRBV5-6; D gene: .; CDR3 protein: CASSLEGNADTQYF; CDR3 DNA: TGTGCCAGCAGCTTGGAGGGGAATGCGGATACGCAGTATTTT
J gene: TRBJ2-3; clone size: .; V gene: TRBV7-9; D gene: .; CDR3 protein: CASSPRNLVTDTQYF; CDR3 DNA: TGTGCCAGCAGCCCGCGTAATTTAGTCACAGATACGCAGTATTTT
J gene: TRBJ1-2; clone size: .; V gene: TRBV2; D gene: TRBD1; CDR3 protein: CASSEWGQGAFGYTF; CDR3 DNA: TGTGCCAGCAGTGAATGGGGACAGGGGGCTTTCGGCTACACCTTC
J gene: TRBJ2-1; clone size: .; V gene: TRBV19; D gene: .; CDR3 protein: CASNSLVSSSYNEQFF; CDR3 DNA: TGTGCCAGTAATTCTCTAGTCTCTAGCTCCTACAATGAGCAGTTCTTC
J gene: TRBJ2-5; clone size: .; V gene: TRBV5-1; D gene: TRBD1; CDR3 protein: CASRTGQGGVQETQYF; CDR3 DNA: TGCGCCAGCAGAACTGGACAGGGAGGCGTTCAAGAGACCCAGTACTTC
J gene: TRBJ1-6; clone size: .; V gene: TRBV9; D gene: .; CDR3 protein: CASSGAGNLLANSPLHF; CDR3 DNA: TGTGCCAGCAGCGGTGCGGGCAATCTCCTAGCTAATTCACCCCTCCACTTT
J gene: TRBJ2-1; clone size: .; V gene: TRBV7-9; D gene: .; CDR3 protein: CASSSPGGDSYNEQFF; CDR3 DNA: TGTGCCAGCAGCTCCCCAGGCGGGGATTCCTACAATGAGCAGTTCTTC
J gene: TRBJ2-1; clone size: .; V gene: TRBV4-2; D gene: TRBD2; CDR3 protein: CASSQEGLAGGVYNEQFF; CDR3 DNA: TGTGCCAGCAGCCAAGAAGGACTAGCGGGGGGTGTGTACAATGAGCAGTTCTTC
J gene: TRBJ2-3; clone size: few; V gene: TRBV7-2; D gene: TRBD2; CDR3 protein: CASSFKRGGLTDTQYF; CDR3 DNA: TGTGCCAGCAGCTTCAAGCGGGGGGGCCTCACAGATACGCAGTATTTT
J gene: TRBJ1-2; clone size: once; V gene: TRBV6-4; D gene: TRBD1; CDR3 protein: CASSDNRDSGANYGYTF; CDR3 DNA: TGTGCCAGCAGTGACAACCGGGACAGTGGAGCTAACTATGGCTACACCTTC
J gene: TRBJ1-2; clone size: .; V gene: TRBV5-4; D gene: .; CDR3 protein: CASSLNWSNYGYTF; CDR3 DNA: TGTGCCAGCAGCTTAAATTGGAGTAACTATGGCTACACCTTC